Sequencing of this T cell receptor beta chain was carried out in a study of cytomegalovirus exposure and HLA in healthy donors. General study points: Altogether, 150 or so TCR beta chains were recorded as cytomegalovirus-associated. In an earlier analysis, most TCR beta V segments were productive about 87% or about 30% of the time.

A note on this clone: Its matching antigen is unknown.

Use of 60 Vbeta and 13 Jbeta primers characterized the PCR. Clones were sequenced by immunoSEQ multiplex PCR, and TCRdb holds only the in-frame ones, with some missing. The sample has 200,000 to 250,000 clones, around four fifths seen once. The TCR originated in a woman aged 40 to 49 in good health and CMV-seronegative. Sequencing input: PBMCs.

The CDR3 is CASSEAVVYQREVTRNEQFF. CDR3 DNA: TGTGCCAGCAGTGAAGCGGTAGTATACCAGCGGGAGGTAACTCGGAATGAGCAGTTCTTC. The J gene is TRBJ2-1, the V gene TRBV2, with TRBD2 matching over 9 bases. Germline V lookup: CDR1 SNHLY, CDR2 FYNNEI. This CDR3 is built from 20 residues. J lost 7 bases, V lost 0 bases, and 19 bases had no gene match.